Below are 8 T cell receptor beta chains sequenced from a single sample in a study of Ad26.COV2.S vaccination and SARS-CoV-2 variants. The assay was immunoSEQ multiplex PCR, and TCRdb's table has in-frame clones only and misses some. The sample lists about 460,000 clones, 70% to 90% seen once, with about 1.5% in the top ten. The treatment here: around 19 received Ad26.COV2.S at low or high dose, single or two shots; several received placebo; per-sample allocation not given. Day 63 after the first vaccine or placebo injection was the time point for sampling. The specimen comprised peripheral blood, sampled in a trial of Ad26.COV2.S vaccine versus placebo. Every receptor here comes from a person aged 18-60 years who received the Ad26.COV2.S COVID-19 vaccine or a placebo.

V is TRBV9 and J is TRBJ1-3, with 7 nucleotides matching TRBD1. CDR1 SGDLS and CDR2 YYNGEE come from the germline V gene. The CDR3 is made up of 15 amino acids. V was clipped by 4 bases and J by 4 bases; unmatched bases: 8. The CDR3 DNA reads as TGTGCCAGCAGCATTACGACAGGGCGCGGAAACACCATATATTTT. Its protein is CASSITTGRGNTIYF.

This chain connects TRBV18 to TRBJ2-7, with TRBD1 identical over 8 bases. CDR1 KGHSH and CDR2 LQKENI come from the germline V gene. This CDR3 region has 14 residues. J gave up 3 bases and V 8 bases, and 9 bases lay outside the gene matches. In DNA, the CDR3 is TGTGCCAGCACCACCGGGACAGGAATCTACGAGCAGTACTTC. The encoded protein is CASTTGTGIYEQYF.

The chain recombines TRBV5-1 with TRBJ1-1; tentative D call: TRBD1 (5 bases). Trimming shortened V by 3 bases and J by 0 bases, and 6 bases separated the two germline ends. The CDR3 runs 13 residues. The V gene's germline CDR1 is SGHRS and CDR2 YFSETQ. The CDR3 DNA reads TGCGCCAGCAGCTCGACAGTGAACACTGAAGCTTTCTTT. It is translated as CASSSTVNTEAFF.

The J gene is TRBJ1-2, the V gene TRBV18; maybe TRBD1 (6 bases). CDR1 is KGHSH and CDR2 is LQKENI in the germline V gene. Trimming took 9 bases from V and 4 from J, leaving 33 bases between them. The CDR3 is 19 amino acids. CDR3 loop: CASTPGSWVEYREGYGYTF. CDR3 DNA sequence: TGTGCCAGTACTCCGGGATCGTGGGTTGAATACAGGGAGGGCTATGGCTACACCTTC.

This clone is a singleton in its sample. CDR3 amino acids: CASSQVAGTFTSTDTQYF. The CDR3 DNA is TGTGCCAGCAGCCAAGTAGCGGGAACCTTCACTAGCACAGATACGCAGTATTTT. The chain joins TRBV3-1 (or the pseudogene TRBV3-2) to TRBJ2-3, with 8 nucleotides matching TRBD2. CDR3 length: 18 amino acids. Trimming removed 1 base from V and 0 bases from J; junction bases left unmatched: 9. Germline values: CDR1 LGHDT, CDR2 YNNKEL (reference sequence).

V gene TRBV30 combines with J gene TRBJ1-4, with D possibly matching TRBD1 (6 bases). V was pared by 5 bases and J by 10 bases, with 26 bases between. This CDR3 is built from 16 residues. Germline V gene sequence: CDR1 GTSNPN, CDR2 SVGIG (reference sequence). In DNA form, the CDR3 reads TGTGCCTGGGGTTCTCGGTGGGCAGGGGACTTGCGAAAACTGTTTTTT. This codes for CAWGSRWAGDLRKLFF.

V is TRBV18 and J is TRBJ1-4; TRBD1 might be the D (5 bases). The CDR3 spans 14 residues. Germline assignment: CDR1 KGHSH and CDR2 LQKENI. V lost 5 bases to trimming and J lost 7 bases, with 14 bases between them. CDR3: CASSGHPAGEKLFF. CDR3 coding DNA: TGTGCCAGCTCAGGACACCCGGCGGGTGAAAAACTGTTTTTT.

This chain uses TRBV2 with TRBJ1-6; D is unclear. With 1 base removed from V and 6 bases from J, the gap between germline ends came to 7 bases. The germline V gene encodes CDR1 SNHLY and CDR2 FYNNEI. The CDR3 loop spans 14 amino acids. Here the CDR3 reads CASSEGQSNSPLHF. DNA of the CDR3: TGTGCCAGCAGTGAAGGCCAGAGTAATTCACCCCTCCACTTT.